This T cell receptor (beta chain) is from a study of shared clonotypes between healthy human individuals. Cells designated naive CD8 were CD45RO-negative and were positively selected for CCR7, with terminally differentiated effector memory CD45RA+ cells excluded. Germline CDR1 reads SGDLS; CDR2 reads YYNGEE. This CDR3 comprises 17 residues. V shed 0 bases, J shed 2 bases, and the junction held 8 bases outside the gene matches. Sequenced by immunoSEQ multiplex PCR; TCRdb stores in-frame clones only, minus some. Of roughly 810,000 clones in the sample, approximately 96% were seen once. The origin of this receptor is a man younger than 40 in good health. Sequencing was carried out using naive CD8+ T cells sorted from blood. The chain combines TRBV9 with TRBJ1-2; TRBD1 aligns across 9 bases. CDR3 loop: CASSVAYGTGLNYGYTF. The CDR3 DNA follows: TGTGCCAGCAGCGTAGCCTACGGGACAGGGTTAAACTATGGCTACACCTTC.